This TCR beta chain comes out of a study of shared clonotypes between healthy human individuals. A word on this clone: Its antigen is currently unknown. Other DNA sequences in the same sample also yield this CDR3.

Subsets obtained from CD4+ cells comprised CD45RA+ naive and CD45RA-negative memory cells. The CDR3 runs 13 residues. The V and J ends lost 1 base and 2 bases respectively, with 5 bases between them. In germline, CDR1 is SNHLY, CDR2 FYNNEI. Study-wide results and caveats: The four-donor shared clonotypes exceeded non-shared clonotypes in generation probability, with non-shared ones scoring lower. Among several donors, approximately 5% of naive CD4 clonotypes were found in common. Rarefaction showed sorted-subset sequencing was incomplete despite large depth.

The protocol was immunoSEQ multiplex PCR, while the TCRdb copy is restricted to in-frame clones and leaves out a portion. The sample records about 2.3 million clones, approximately 90% being singletons. The TCR originated in a man between 18 and 29 years old in good health. Some clones in this sample may be carry-over from other donors' samples. Input material: naive CD4+ T cells from PBMCs. Subset given: CD45RA+ positively selected. The rearrangement joins TRBV2 to TRBJ2-5; the D is unclear. CDR3 in amino acids: CASSEGRQETQYF. The CDR3 DNA reads TGTGCCAGCAGTGAAGGCAGGCAAGAGACCCAGTACTTC.